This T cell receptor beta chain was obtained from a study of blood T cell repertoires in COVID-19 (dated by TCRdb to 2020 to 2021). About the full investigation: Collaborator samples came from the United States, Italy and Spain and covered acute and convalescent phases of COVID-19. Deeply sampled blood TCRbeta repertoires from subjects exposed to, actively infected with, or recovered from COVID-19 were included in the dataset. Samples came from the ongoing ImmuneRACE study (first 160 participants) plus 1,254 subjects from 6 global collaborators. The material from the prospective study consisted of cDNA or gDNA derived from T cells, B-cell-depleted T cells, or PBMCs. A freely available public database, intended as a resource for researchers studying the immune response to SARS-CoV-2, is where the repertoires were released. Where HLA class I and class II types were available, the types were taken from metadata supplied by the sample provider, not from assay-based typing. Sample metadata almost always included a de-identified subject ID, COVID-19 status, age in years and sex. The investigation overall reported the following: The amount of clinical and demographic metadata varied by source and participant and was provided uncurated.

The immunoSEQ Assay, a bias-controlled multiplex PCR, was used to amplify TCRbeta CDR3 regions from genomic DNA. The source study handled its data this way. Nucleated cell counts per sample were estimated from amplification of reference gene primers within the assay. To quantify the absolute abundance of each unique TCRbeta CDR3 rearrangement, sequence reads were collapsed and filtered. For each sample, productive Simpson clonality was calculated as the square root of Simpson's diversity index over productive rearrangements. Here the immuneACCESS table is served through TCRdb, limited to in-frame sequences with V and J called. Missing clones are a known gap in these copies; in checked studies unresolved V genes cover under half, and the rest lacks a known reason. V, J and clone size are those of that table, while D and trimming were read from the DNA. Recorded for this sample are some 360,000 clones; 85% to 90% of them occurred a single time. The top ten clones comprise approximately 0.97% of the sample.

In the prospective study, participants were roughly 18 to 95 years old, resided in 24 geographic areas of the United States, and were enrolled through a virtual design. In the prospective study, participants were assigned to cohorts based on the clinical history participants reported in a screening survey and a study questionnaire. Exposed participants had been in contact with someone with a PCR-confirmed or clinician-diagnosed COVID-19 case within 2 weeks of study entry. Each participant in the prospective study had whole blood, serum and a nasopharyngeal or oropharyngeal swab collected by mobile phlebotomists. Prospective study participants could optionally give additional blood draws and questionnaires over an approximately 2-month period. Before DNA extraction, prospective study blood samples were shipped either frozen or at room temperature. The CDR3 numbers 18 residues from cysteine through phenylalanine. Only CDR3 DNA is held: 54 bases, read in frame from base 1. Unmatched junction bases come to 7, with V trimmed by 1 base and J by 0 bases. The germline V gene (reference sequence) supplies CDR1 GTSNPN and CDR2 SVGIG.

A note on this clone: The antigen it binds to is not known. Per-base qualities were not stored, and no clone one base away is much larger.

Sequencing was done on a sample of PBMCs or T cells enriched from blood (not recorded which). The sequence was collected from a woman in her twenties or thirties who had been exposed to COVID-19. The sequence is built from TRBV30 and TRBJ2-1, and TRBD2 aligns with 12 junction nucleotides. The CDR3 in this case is CAWSEGTSGPSSYNEQFF. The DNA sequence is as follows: TGTGCCTGGAGTGAAGGGACTAGCGGGCCCAGCTCCTACAATGAGCAGTTCTTC. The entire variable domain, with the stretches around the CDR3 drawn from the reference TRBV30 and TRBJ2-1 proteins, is SQTIHQWPATLVQPVGSPLSLECTVEGTSNPNLYWYRQAAGRGLQLLFYSVGIGQISSEVPQNLSASRPQDRQFILSSKKLLLSDSGFYLCAWSEGTSGPSSYNEQFFGPGTRLTVL.